This TCR beta chain was sequenced for a study of long-term antiretroviral therapy in people with HIV (dated by TCRdb to the early 2020s). Context from the whole study: The earliest samples were collected about a decade before the 2015 WHO recommendation for immediate ART, when ART was typically delayed until CD4 counts fell. Whether ART initiation and durable HIV suppression were associated with changes in peripheral blood TRB repertoire composition and diversity was tested in a retrospective serial study. A total of about 180 cryopreserved PBMC samples were contributed to the cohort by 30 adults with confirmed HIV infection, with samples collected serially over a mean of around 6 years (range 1-12). About 35% of the 30 participants with HIV were female. No cross-contamination during QIAcube processing was seen in test extractions of a monoclonal T-cell line run alongside around 34 polyclonal samples.

V and J lose 1 base and 2 bases, and a span of 6 bases separates them. CDR1 and CDR2 (LNHDA, SQIVND) derive from the germline V gene (reference sequence). The CDR3, from cysteine to phenylalanine, totals 14 residues. Of all the DNA, just the CDR3 is kept, 42 bases in frame from base 1. The immunoSEQ hsTCRB v3.0 assay was used at survey level resolution for TRB variable region sequencing. A depth of 40,000-50,000 T-cell genomes per sample was targeted for TRB sequencing. Pooled TRB libraries were sequenced on an Illumina MiSeq with a v3 150-cycle kit. The paper's data handling went like this. Repertoire analysis was performed in R inside a reproducible Nextflow workflow that covered QC, data transformation and analysis. Custom analyses were implemented in LymphoSeq2, an R package for AIRR-Seq data exploration. After excluding several samples that yielded fewer than 5000 total TRB sequences, fewer than 200 HIV repertoires remained for analysis. Among the 180 or so HIV repertoires that were kept, under 60 were collected before ART initiation and some 130 were collected after ART initiation. Each repertoire was downsampled to 5000 TRB nucleotide sequences, and summary statistics were averaged across 100 downsampling iterations. Only TRB sequences with CDR3 regions of at least seven amino acids were retained for analysis. A Shannon entropy-derived clonality score and the Gini coefficient were used to measure diversity. In repertoire networks, the top 5000 CDR3 amino acid sequences were linked whenever an edit distance of one separated two sequences. For TRB CDR3 amino acid sequences, GLIPH2 was used to predict antigen specificity groups and MHC restriction. To flag known associations with CMV, EBV, HIV or tissue antigens, CDR3 amino acid sequences were compared against VDJdb and McPAS-TCR. Pre-ART, post-ART and control groups were compared with Wilcoxon signed-rank tests and Holm-Bonferroni correction. The table was pulled from immuneACCESS by TCRdb, which kept in-frame rearrangements only. Such tables lose some clones; where checked, under half of the loss comes from unresolved V genes, and the rest has no known cause. The V and J calls and clone size come from that table; D and trimming were worked out from the DNA. The table for this sample lists around 25,000 clones; about 76% of them were counted only once. Approximately 16% of the sample rests with the top ten.

A remark on this clone: Its binding antigen is unknown. Per-base quality was not reported, and no clone a single base away is much larger than it.

Participants were included only if at least one PBMC sample before ART initiation and at least two post-ART samples were available. Treatment was received in the United States of America by all participants with HIV. Before DNA extraction, cryopreserved samples of about 0.9-11 million PBMC were thawed and then washed. At the time of the earliest PBMC sample, participants with HIV were aged between about 23 and 54 years. Per participant, PBMC samples came from 1-4 timepoints prior to ART initiation and 2-8 timepoints following ART initiation, for a median of 7 samples. For every participant, serial HIV viral load, CD4+ T-cell count, ART history and demographic data were obtained. A Qiagen kit on a QIAcube was used to extract genomic DNA from unsorted PBMC, with samples processed in batches of 12. The research as a whole found: HIV repertoires had narrower CDR3 length ranges than controls, and the network structure suggested an antigen-experienced repertoire that shifted only slightly toward naive after ART. Expanded TRB clones identified before ART initiation dominated the repertoire at all time points, although this dominance fluctuated and declined in many PLHIV after ART. Samples dated from 2004 to 2017, and the ART regimens used may be less effective than current ones. Unsorted PBMC were profiled instead of sorted CD4+ and CD8+ T cells because pre-ART samples had limited cell numbers. Starting ART was linked to a significant rise in TRB diversity, yet even after long-term ART the diversity remained significantly lower than in transplant donor controls. Limited PBMC availability meant only the TCR beta chain was sequenced, without alpha chain pairing. Inferences about post-ART repertoire changes were limited because no data were available on ART adherence, viral resistance or therapy changes.

The V and J genes are TRBV19 and TRBJ2-1; no D segment can be confidently identified. Source: unsorted PBMCs, taken at the start of antiretroviral therapy, before treatment. The sequence was collected from a woman younger than 30 with HIV. The CDR3 region: CASSIVSTYNEQFF. The DNA is TGTGCCAGTAGTATAGTGTCCACCTACAATGAGCAGTTCTTC.